This T cell receptor beta chain was captured by sequencing in a study of cytomegalovirus exposure and HLA in healthy donors. Primers included in the PCR were 60 Vbeta and 13 Jbeta primers. The repertoire was sequenced with immunoSEQ multiplex PCR; TCRdb's copy has only in-frame clones and lacks some. Of around 98,000 clones in the sample, roughly 77% are singletons; the top ten hold approximately 1.4%. The germline V gene has CDR1 KGHSH and CDR2 LQKENI. The CDR3 sequence is 15 residues long. Trimming pared 1 base from V and 1 base from J, leaving 8 bases between. The receptor was isolated from a man between 35 and 55 years old in good health and CMV-seronegative. The chain carries TRBV18 and TRBJ1-5; D possibly corresponds to TRBD1 (5 bases). The sequencing input was PBMCs. In DNA, the CDR3 is TGTGCCAGCTCACCACTTGGGGGGAGCAATCAGCCCCAGCATTTT. Its translation: CASSPLGGSNQPQHF.